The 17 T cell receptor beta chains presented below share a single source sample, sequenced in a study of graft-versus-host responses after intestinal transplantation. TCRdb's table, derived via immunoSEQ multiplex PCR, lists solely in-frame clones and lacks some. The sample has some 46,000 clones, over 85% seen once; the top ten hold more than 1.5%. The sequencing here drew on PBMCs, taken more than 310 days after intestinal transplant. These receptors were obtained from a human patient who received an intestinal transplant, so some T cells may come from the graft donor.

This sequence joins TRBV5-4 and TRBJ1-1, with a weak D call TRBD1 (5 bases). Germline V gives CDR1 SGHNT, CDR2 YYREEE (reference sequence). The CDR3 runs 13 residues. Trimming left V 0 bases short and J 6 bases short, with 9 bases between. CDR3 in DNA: TGTGCCAGCAGCTTGGGGCAGGGTGCTGAAGCTTTCTTT. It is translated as CASSLGQGAEAFF.

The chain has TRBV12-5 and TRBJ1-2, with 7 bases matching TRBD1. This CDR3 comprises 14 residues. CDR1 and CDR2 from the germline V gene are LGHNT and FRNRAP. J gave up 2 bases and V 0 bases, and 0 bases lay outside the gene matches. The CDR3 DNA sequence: TGTGCTAGTGGTTTGGTACAGGGGAACTATGGCTACACCTTC. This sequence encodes CASGLVQGNYGYTF.

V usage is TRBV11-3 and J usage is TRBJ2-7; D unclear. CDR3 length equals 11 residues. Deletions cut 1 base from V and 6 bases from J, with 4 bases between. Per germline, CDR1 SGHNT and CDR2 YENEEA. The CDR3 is CASSLVAEQYF. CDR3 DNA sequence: TGTGCCAGCAGCTTAGTTGCCGAGCAGTACTTC.

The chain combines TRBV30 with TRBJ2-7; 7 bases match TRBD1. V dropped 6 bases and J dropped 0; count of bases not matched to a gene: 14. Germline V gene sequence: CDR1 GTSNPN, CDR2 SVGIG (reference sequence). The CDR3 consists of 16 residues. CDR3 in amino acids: CACFPSSTGSSYEQYF. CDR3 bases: TGTGCCTGCTTCCCCTCTTCGACAGGGAGCTCCTACGAGCAGTACTTC. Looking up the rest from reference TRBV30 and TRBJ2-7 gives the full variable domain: SQTIHQWPATLVQPVGSPLSLECTVEGTSNPNLYWYRQAAGRGLQLLFYSVGIGQISSEVPQNLSASRPQDRQFILSSKKLLLSDSGFYLCACFPSSTGSSYEQYFGPGTRLTVT.

CDR3 in amino acids: CAWSVFWTSGTYEQYF. The CDR3 nucleotides read TGTGCCTGGAGTGTTTTTTGGACTAGCGGGACCTACGAGCAGTACTTC. This sequence joins TRBV30 and TRBJ2-7; 12 nucleotides agree with TRBD2. CDR1 is GTSNPN and CDR2 is SVGIG in the germline V gene (reference sequence). After removal of 0 bases from V and 2 bases from J, the junction contained 5 bases not matched to a gene. This CDR3 comprises 16 residues.

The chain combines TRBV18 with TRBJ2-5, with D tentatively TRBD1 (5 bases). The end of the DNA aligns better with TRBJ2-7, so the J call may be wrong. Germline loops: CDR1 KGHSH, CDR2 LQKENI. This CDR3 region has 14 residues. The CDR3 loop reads CASSPPAGSYEQYF. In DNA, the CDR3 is TGTGCCAGCTCACCACCGGCAGGGTCCTACGAGCAGTACTTC.

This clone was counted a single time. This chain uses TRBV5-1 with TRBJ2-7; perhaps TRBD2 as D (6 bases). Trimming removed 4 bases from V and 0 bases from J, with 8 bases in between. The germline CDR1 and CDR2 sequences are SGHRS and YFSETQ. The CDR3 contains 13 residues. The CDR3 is CASSAGSSYEQYF. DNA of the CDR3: TGCGCCAGCAGCGCGGGGAGCTCCTACGAGCAGTACTTC.

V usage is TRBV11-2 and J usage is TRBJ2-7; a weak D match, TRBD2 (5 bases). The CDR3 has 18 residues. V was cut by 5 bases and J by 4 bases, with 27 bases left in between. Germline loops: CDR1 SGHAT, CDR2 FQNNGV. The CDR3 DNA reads TGTGCCAGCAGCACACCTATCGGCGTCCTTCTCGGGGTGTACGAGCAGTACTTC. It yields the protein CASSTPIGVLLGVYEQYF.

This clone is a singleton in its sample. This CDR3 reads CASSLVLPGAYNEQFF. The CDR3 coding sequence is TGCGCCAGCAGCTTGGTATTGCCGGGAGCCTACAATGAGCAGTTCTTC. The chain combines TRBV5-1 with TRBJ2-1, with a possible D match to TRBD2 (6 bases). CDR1 is SGHRS, CDR2 YFSETQ, per germline. The CDR3 covers 16 residues. The V end lost 0 bases, the J end lost 2 bases, and 12 bases lay between the germline ends.

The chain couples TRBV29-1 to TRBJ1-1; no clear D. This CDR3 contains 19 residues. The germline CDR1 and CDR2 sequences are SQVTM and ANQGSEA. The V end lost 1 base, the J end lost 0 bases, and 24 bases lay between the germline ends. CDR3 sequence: CSVEGQKRVSGNVNTEAFF. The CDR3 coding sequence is TGCAGCGTTGAAGGCCAGAAGAGGGTCAGTGGGAATGTGAACACTGAAGCTTTCTTT. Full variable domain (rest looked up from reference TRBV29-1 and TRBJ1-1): SAVISQKPSRDICQRGTSLTIQCQVDSQVTMMFWYRQQPGQSLTLIATANQGSEATYESGFVIDKFPISRPNLTFSTLTVSNMSPEDSSIYLCSVEGQKRVSGNVNTEAFFGQGTRLTVV.

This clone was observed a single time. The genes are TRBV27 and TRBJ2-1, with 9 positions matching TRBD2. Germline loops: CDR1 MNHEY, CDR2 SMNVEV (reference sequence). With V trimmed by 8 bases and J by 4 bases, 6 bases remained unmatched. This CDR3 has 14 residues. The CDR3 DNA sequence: TGTGCCAGCGAGGGGACTAGCACTTACAATGAGCAGTTCTTC. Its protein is CASEGTSTYNEQFF.

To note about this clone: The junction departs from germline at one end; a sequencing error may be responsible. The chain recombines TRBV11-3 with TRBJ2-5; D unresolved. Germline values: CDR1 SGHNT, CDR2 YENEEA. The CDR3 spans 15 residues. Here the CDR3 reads CVSSLEADTQETQYF. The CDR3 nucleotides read TGTGTCAGCAGCTTAGAAGCCGACACTCAAGAGACCCAGTACTTC. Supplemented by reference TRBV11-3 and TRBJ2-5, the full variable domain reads EAGVVQSPRYKIIEKKQPVAFWCNPISGHNTLYWYLQNLGQGPELLIRYENEEAVDDSQLPKDRFSAERLKGVDSTLKIQPAELGDSAVYLCVSSLEADTQETQYFGPGTRLLVL.

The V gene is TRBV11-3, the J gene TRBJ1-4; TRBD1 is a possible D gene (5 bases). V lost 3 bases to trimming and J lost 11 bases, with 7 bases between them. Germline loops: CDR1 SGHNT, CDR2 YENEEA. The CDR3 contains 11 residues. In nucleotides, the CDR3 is TGTGCCAGCAGCTTTGGGGGGAAACTGTTTTTT. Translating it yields CASSFGGKLFF.

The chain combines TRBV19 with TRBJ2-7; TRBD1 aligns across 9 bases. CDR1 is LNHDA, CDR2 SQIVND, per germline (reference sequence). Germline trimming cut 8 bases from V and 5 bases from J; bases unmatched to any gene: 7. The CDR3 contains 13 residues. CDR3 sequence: CASGVTGGNEQYF. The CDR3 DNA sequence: TGTGCCAGTGGAGTGACAGGGGGGAACGAGCAGTACTTC.

CDR3 amino acids: CAWSSGGSSGQPQHF. The CDR3, as DNA: TGTGCCTGGAGTAGTGGGGGCAGCTCTGGTCAGCCCCAGCATTTT. This chain joins TRBV30 and TRBJ1-5, with D maybe TRBD1 (6 bases). Deletions cut 2 bases from V and 6 bases from J, with 17 bases between. The length of the CDR3 is 15 residues. The V gene's germline CDR1 is GTSNPN and CDR2 SVGIG (reference sequence).

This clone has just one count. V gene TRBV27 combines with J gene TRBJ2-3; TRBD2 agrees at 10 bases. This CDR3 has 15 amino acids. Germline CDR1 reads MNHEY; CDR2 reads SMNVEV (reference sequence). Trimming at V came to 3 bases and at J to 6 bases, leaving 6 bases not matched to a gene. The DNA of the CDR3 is TGTGCCAGCAGTTTTCTAGCGGGAGTCCCGGATACGCAGTATTTT. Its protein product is CASSFLAGVPDTQYF.

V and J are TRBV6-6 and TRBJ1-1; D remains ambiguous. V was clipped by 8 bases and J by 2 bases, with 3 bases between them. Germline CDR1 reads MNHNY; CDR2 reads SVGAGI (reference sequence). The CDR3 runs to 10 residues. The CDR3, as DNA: TGTGCCAGCGGAAACACTGAAGCTTTCTTT. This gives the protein CASGNTEAFF.